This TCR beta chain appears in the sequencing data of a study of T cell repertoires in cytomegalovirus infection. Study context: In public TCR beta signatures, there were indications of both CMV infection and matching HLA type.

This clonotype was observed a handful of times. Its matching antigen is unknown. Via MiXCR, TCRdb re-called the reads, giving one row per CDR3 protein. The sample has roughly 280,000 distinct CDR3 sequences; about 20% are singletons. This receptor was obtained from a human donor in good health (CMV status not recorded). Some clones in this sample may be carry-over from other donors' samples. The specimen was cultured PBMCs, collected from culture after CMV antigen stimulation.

The chain's CDR3 is CSAWRENNQPQHF. CDR3 bases: TGCAGTGCTTGGAGGGAGAACAATCAGCCCCAGCATTTT. This chain connects TRBV20-1 to TRBJ1-5; D remains unclear. The V end lost 5 bases, the J end lost 3 bases, and 11 bases lay between the germline ends. CDR1 is DFQATT, CDR2 SNEGSKA, per germline (reference sequence). The CDR3 length is 13 residues.